The entry below gives a single T cell receptor beta chain sequence along with its context. Its target is not known. Per the germline V gene, CDR1 is MDHEN and CDR2 is SYDVKM. The CDR3 has 16 residues. The V gene end was trimmed by 5 bases and the J gene end by 6 bases; junction bases not matched to a gene: 8. This sample is drawn from a study of shared clonotypes between healthy human individuals. Across the study: Two female and a few male donors aged 18 to 49 were enrolled.

Over several immunoSEQ plates, each subset's genomic DNA was distributed in even portions. TCRdb's table, derived via immunoSEQ multiplex PCR, lists solely in-frame clones and lacks some. Of about 1 million clones in the sample, about 70% were seen once. Study-level findings and limits: Non-shared clonotypes had lower generation probabilities than those shared by all four donors.

Specimen: memory CD4+ T cells sorted from blood. Subset denoted: CD45RA-negative fraction. The V gene is TRBV28, the J gene TRBJ1-6; TRBD1 aligns across 9 bases. The origin of this receptor is a man aged 18 to 29 in good health. The DNA of the CDR3 is TGTGCCAGCAGTCTATTGACAGGGGGATCTAATTCACCCCTCCACTTT. Its protein is CASSLLTGGSNSPLHF.